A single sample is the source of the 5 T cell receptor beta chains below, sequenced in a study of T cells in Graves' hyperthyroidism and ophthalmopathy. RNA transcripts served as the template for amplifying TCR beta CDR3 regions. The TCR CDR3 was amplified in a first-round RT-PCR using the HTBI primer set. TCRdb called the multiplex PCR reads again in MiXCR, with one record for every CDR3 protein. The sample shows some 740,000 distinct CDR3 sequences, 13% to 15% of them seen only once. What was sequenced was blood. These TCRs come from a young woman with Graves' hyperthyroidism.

The CDR3 sequence is CAISWRAEETQFF. Written as DNA, the CDR3 is TGTGCCATCAGTTGGCGGGCCGAAGAGACCCAGTTCTTC. The chain is built from TRBV10-3 and TRBJ2-5; maybe TRBD2 (5 bases). The end of the DNA is better explained by TRBJ2-1, so the J call may be wrong. CDR3 length: 13 residues. Germline V gene lookup returns CDR1 ENHRY and CDR2 SYGVKD.

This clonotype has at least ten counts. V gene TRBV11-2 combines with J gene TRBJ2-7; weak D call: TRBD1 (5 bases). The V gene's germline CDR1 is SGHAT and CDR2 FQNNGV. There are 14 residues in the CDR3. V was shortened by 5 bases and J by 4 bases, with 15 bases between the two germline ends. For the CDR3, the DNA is TGTGCCAGCAGCCACTTCCTGACAGAATACGAGCAGTACTTC. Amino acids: CASSHFLTEYEQYF.

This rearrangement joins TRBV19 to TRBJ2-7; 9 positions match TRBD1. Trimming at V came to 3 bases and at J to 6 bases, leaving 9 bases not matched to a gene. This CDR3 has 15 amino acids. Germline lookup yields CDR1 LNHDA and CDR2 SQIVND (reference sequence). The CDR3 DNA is TGTGCCAGTAGTATCGGAGGACAGGGGATCGGCGAGCAGTACTTC. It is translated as CASSIGGQGIGEQYF.

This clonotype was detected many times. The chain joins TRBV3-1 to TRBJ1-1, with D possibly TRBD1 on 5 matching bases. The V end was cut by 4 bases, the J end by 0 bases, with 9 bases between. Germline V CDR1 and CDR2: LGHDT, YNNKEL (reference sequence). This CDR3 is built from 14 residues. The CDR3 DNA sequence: TGTGCCAGCAGCCTCAGGGACCTGAACACTGAAGCTTTCTTT. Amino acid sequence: CASSLRDLNTEAFF.

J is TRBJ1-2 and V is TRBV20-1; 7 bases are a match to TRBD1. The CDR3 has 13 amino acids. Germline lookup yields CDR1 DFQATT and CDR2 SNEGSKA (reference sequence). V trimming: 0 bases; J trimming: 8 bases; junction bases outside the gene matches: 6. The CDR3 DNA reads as TGCAGTGCTAGAGATTTCCGGGACAGAGGCTACACCTTC. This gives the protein CSARDFRDRGYTF.